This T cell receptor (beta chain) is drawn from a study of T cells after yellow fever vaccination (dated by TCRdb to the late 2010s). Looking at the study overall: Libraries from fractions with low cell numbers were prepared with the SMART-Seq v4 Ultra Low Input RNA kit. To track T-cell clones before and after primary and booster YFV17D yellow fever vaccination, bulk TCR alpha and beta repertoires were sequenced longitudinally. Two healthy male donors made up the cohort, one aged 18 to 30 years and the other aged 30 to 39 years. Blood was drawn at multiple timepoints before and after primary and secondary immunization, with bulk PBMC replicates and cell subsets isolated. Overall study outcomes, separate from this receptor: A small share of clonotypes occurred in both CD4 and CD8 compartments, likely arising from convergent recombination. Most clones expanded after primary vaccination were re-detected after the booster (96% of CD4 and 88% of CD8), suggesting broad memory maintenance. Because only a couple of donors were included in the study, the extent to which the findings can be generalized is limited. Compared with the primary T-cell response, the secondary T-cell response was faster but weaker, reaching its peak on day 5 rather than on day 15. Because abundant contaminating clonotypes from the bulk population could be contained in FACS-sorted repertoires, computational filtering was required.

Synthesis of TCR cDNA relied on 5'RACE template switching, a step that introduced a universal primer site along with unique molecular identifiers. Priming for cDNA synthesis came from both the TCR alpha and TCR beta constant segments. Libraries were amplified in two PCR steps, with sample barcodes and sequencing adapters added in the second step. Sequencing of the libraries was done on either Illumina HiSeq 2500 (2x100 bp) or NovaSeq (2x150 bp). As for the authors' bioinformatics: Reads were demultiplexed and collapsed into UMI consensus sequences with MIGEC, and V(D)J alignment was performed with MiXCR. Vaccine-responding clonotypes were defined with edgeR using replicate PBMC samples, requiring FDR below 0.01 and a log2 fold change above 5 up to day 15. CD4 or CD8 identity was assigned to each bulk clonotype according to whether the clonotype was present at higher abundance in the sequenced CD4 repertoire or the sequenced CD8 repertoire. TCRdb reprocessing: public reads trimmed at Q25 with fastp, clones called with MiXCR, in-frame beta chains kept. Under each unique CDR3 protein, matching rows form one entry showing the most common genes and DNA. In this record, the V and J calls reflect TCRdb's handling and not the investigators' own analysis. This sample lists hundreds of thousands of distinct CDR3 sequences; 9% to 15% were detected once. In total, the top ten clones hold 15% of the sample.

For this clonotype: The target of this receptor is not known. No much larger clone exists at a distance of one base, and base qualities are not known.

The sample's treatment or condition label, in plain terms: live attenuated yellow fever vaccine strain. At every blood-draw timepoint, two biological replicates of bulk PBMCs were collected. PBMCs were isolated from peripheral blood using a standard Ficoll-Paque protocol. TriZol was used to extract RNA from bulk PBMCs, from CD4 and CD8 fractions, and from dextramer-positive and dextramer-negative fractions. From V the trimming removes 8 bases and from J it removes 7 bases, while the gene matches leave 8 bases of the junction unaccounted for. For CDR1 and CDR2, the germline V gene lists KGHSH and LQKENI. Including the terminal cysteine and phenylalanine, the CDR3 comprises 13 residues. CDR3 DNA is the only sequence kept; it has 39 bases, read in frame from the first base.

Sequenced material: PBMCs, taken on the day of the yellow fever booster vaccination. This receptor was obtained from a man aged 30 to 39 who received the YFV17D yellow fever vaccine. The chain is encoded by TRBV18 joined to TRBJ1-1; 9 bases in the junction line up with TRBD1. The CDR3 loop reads CASQFTGGVEAFF. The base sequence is TGTGCCAGCCAATTTACAGGGGGCGTTGAAGCTTTCTTT.